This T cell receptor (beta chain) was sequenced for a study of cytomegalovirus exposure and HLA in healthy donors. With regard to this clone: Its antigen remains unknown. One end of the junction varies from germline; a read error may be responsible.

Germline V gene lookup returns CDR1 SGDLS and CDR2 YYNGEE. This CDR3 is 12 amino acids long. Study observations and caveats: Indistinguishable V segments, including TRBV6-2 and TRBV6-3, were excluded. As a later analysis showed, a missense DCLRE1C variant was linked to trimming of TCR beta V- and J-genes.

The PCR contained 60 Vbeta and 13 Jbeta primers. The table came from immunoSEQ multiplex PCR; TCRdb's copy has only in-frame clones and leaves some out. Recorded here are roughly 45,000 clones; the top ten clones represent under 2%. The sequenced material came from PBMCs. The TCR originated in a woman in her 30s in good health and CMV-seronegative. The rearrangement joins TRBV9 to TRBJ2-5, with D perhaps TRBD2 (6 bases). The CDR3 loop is CASSVARETPNF. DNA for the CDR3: TGTGCCAGCAGCGTAGCTCGGGAGACTCCTAACTTC. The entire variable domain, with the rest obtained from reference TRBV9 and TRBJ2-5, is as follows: DSGVTQTPKHLITATGQRVTLRCSPRSGDLSVYWYQQSLDQGLQFLIQYYNGEERAKGNILERFSAQQFPDLHSELNLSSLELGDSALYFCASSVARETPNFGPGTRLLVL.